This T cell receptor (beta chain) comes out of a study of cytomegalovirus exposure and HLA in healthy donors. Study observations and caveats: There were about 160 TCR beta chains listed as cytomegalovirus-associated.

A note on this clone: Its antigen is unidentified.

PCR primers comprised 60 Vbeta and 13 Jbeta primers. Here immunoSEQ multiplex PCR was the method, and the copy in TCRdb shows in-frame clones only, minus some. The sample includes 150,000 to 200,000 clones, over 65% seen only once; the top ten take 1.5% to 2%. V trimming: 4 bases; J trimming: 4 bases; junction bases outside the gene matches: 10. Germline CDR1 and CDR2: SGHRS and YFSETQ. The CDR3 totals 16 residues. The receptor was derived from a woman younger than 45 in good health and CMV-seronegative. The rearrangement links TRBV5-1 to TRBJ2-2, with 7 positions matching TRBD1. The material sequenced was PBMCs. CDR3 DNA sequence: TGCGCCAGCAGCCCCACCGGACAGGCCCCCACCGGGGAGCTGTTTTTT. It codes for CASSPTGQAPTGELFF.